A single sample gave rise to the 15 T cell receptor beta chains below, sequenced in a study of OX40 agonist ivuxolimab in advanced cancers. Here immunoSEQ multiplex PCR was the method, and the copy in TCRdb shows in-frame clones only, minus some. The sample carries roughly 58,000 clones, approximately 80% recorded once. Sequences were derived from CD4+ or CD8+ T cells sorted from blood, sampled in a trial of the OX40 agonist ivuxolimab. Source of these receptors: an adult with an advanced solid tumor such as melanoma, head and neck, liver or kidney cancer.

By frequency in the sample, this clone is medium-sized. The rearrangement uses TRBV5-1 and TRBJ2-2, with 8 bases lining up with TRBD2. This CDR3 region has 17 residues. The germline CDR1 and CDR2 sequences are SGHRS and YFSETQ. The ends lost 0 bases at V and 4 bases at J; junction bases unmatched: 8. The CDR3 nucleotides are TGCGCCAGCAGCTTGGGGAGCGGGAGCGGTGGCACCGGGGAGCTGTTTTTT. Translation gives CASSLGSGSGGTGELFF.

The CDR3 is CASSSGRGYEGAFF. CDR3 nucleotide sequence: TGTGCCAGCAGCTCTGGCAGGGGGTACGAAGGAGCTTTCTTT. The V gene is TRBV7-2, the J gene TRBJ1-1, with 7 bases fitting TRBD1. Per the germline V gene, CDR1 is SGHTA and CDR2 is FQGNSA. This CDR3 has 14 amino acids. The ends lost 4 bases at V and 10 bases at J; junction bases unmatched: 12.

This chain connects TRBV19 to TRBJ2-5, with a tentative D call TRBD2 (6 bases). Germline-derived CDR1 and CDR2 are LNHDA and SQIVND (reference sequence). Trimming removed 2 bases at V and 7 bases at J, with 8 bases between. This CDR3 has 12 amino acids. The CDR3 is CASSIWRGTQYF. The CDR3, as DNA: TGTGCCAGTAGTATATGGCGGGGGACCCAGTACTTC.

The genes are TRBV5-4 and TRBJ2-1; D gene ambiguous. Germline V gives CDR1 SGHNT, CDR2 YYREEE (reference sequence). The ends were cut back, 0 bases at V and 5 bases at J, with 3 bases in the middle. The CDR3 length is 12 residues. The CDR3 DNA reads TGTGCCAGCAGCTTGGGTGACAATGAGCAGTTCTTC. Protein sequence: CASSLGDNEQFF.

The J gene is TRBJ2-1, the V gene TRBV6-6; 8 bases agree with TRBD2. Germline CDR1 is MNHNY and CDR2 is SVGAGI (reference sequence). The CDR3 is made up of 16 amino acids. Germline trimming cut 4 bases from V and 3 bases from J; bases unmatched to any gene: 8. The CDR3 region has the DNA TGTGCCAGCAGTTCCCATAGCGGGAAGAACTACAATGAGCAGTTCTTC. This sequence encodes CASSSHSGKNYNEQFF.

The chain recombines TRBV6-1 with TRBJ1-6; 8 positions match TRBD1. CDR1 MNHNS and CDR2 SASEGT come from the germline V gene. With 0 bases clipped from V and 7 bases from J, the junction kept 5 bases outside the gene matches. The CDR3 consists of 16 residues. The CDR3 loop reads CASSEAGGTGNSPLHF. The CDR3 nucleotides are TGTGCCAGCAGTGAAGCGGGGGGGACAGGCAATTCACCCCTCCACTTT.

This clone was observed a handful of times. The CDR3 DNA reads as TGTGCCATCCGTAGGGAACCAAACACTGAAGCTTTCTTT. It specifies CAIRREPNTEAFF. V and J are TRBV10-3 and TRBJ1-1; D ambiguous. From germline, CDR1 is ENHRY and CDR2 SYGVKD. Trimming took 8 bases from V and 2 from J, leaving 12 bases between them. The CDR3 spans 13 residues.

The chain carries TRBV6-4 and TRBJ2-1; 12 bases fit TRBD2. V lost 5 bases to trimming and J lost 4 bases; unmatched junction nucleotides: 6. Germline CDR1 and CDR2: MRHNA and SNTAGT. The CDR3 length is 16 residues. This CDR3 is CASSLSSGGAYNEQFF. In nucleotides, the CDR3 is TGTGCCAGCAGTCTTTCTAGCGGGGGGGCATACAATGAGCAGTTCTTC.

V gene TRBV6-6 combines with J gene TRBJ2-5, with 13 bases fitting TRBD2. CDR1 MNHNY and CDR2 SVGAGI come from the germline V gene (reference sequence). The CDR3 covers 15 residues. After removal of 6 bases from V and 5 bases from J, the junction contained 6 bases not matched to a gene. CDR3 amino acids: CASRSTSGGAETQYF. The CDR3, as DNA: TGTGCCAGCAGGAGTACTAGCGGGGGGGCGGAGACCCAGTACTTC.

The chain joins TRBV7-8 to TRBJ2-1, with 8 bases identical to TRBD2. The length of the CDR3 is 16 residues. Losses at the gene ends were 5 bases for V and 2 bases for J; bases not matched to a gene: 8. The germline V gene has CDR1 SGHVS and CDR2 FQNEAQ. CDR3 loop: CASSPAGAFTYNEQFF. Written as DNA, the CDR3 is TGTGCCAGCAGCCCAGCGGGGGCCTTCACCTACAATGAGCAGTTCTTC.

The chain combines TRBV29-1 with TRBJ2-2; tentatively, D is TRBD1 (6 bases). V gave up 4 bases and J gave up 2 bases, with 8 bases separating them. Per germline, CDR1 SQVTM and CDR2 ANQGSEA. The CDR3 totals 13 residues. In DNA form, the CDR3 reads TGCAGCGTTGGGACAGTAAACACCGGGGAGCTGTTTTTT. Encoded protein: CSVGTVNTGELFF.

The rearrangement uses TRBV19 and TRBJ2-1; D uncertain. The CDR3 sequence is 15 residues long. The V end was cut by 0 bases, the J end by 0 bases, with 6 bases between. CDR1 is LNHDA and CDR2 is SQIVND in the germline V gene (reference sequence). CDR3 sequence reads: CASSIEGRSYNEQFF. CDR3 sequence (DNA): TGTGCCAGTAGTATAGAGGGCCGCTCCTACAATGAGCAGTTCTTC.

There are a few counts of this clone. The CDR3 DNA reads as TGTGCCAGCAGCGAGGGAGCTCCTTACGAGCAGTACTTC. It translates to CASSEGAPYEQYF. The V call is TRBV7-6, the J call TRBJ2-7; D may be TRBD2 (5 bases). Trimming took off 5 bases at V and 4 bases at J, with 12 bases between the two ends. CDR1 and CDR2 (germline): SGHVS, FNYEAQ. The CDR3 runs to 13 residues. Full variable domain (remainder filled in from reference TRBV7-6 and TRBJ2-7): GAGVSQSPRYKVTKRGQDVALRCDPISGHVSLYWYRQALGQGPEFLTYFNYEAQQDKSGLPNDRFSAERPEGSISTLTIQRTEQRDSAMYRCASSEGAPYEQYFGPGTRLTVT.

V gene TRBV5-1 combines with J gene TRBJ2-5, with TRBD1 matching over 7 bases. Germline CDR1 reads SGHRS; CDR2 reads YFSETQ. J gave up 2 bases and V 1 base, and 5 bases lay outside the gene matches. This CDR3 comprises 15 residues. The CDR3 sequence: CASSLTGVWQETQYF. CDR3 nucleotide sequence: TGCGCCAGCAGCTTGACAGGGGTTTGGCAAGAGACCCAGTACTTC. The entire variable domain, with the rest obtained from reference TRBV5-1 and TRBJ2-5, is as follows: KAGVTQTPRYLIKTRGQQVTLSCSPISGHRSVSWYQQTPGQGLQFLFEYFSETQRNKGNFPGRFSGRQFSNSRSEMNVSTLELGDSALYLCASSLTGVWQETQYFGPGTRLLVL.

The rearrangement links TRBV5-1 to TRBJ2-1, with TRBD2 identical over 14 bases. The germline V gene has CDR1 SGHRS and CDR2 YFSETQ. V trimming: 0 bases; J trimming: 8 bases; junction bases outside the gene matches: 4. The CDR3 is 16 residues long. The CDR3 DNA is TGCGCCAGCAGCTTGGGAGGGACTAGCGGGAGCGATGAGCAGTTCTTC. This sequence encodes CASSLGGTSGSDEQFF. Full variable domain (remainder filled in from reference TRBV5-1 and TRBJ2-1): KAGVTQTPRYLIKTRGQQVTLSCSPISGHRSVSWYQQTPGQGLQFLFEYFSETQRNKGNFPGRFSGRQFSNSRSEMNVSTLELGDSALYLCASSLGGTSGSDEQFFGPGTRLTVL.